The 3 T cell receptor beta chains below were found in one sample sequenced in a study of shared clonotypes between healthy human individuals. Naive CD8 cells were CD45RO-negative, positively selected for CCR7, excluding terminally differentiated effector memory CD45RA+ cells. The data were produced by immunoSEQ multiplex PCR, yet TCRdb's version contains in-frame clones alone and is incomplete. The repertoire holds about 2 million clones, with about 94% as singletons. Sequenced material: naive CD8+ T cells sorted from blood. The origin of the receptors is a man in his late teens or twenties in good health.

The chain recombines TRBV4-3 with TRBJ2-7; 11 bases match TRBD1. The CDR3 extends over 18 amino acids. Germline CDR1 and CDR2: LGHNA and YSLEER. V trimming: 1 base; J trimming: 2 bases; junction bases outside the gene matches: 10. CDR3: CASSQGDRGIIVPYEQYF. CDR3 bases: TGCGCCAGCAGCCAAGGGGACAGGGGGATAATCGTGCCCTACGAGCAGTACTTC.

CDR3 loop: CASSQDRASGINEQFF. The CDR3 DNA reads TGCGCCAGCAGCCAAGATAGGGCTAGCGGGATCAATGAGCAGTTCTTC. The chain is built from TRBV4-3 and TRBJ2-1; TRBD2 agrees at 9 bases. Germline V gene data show CDR1 as LGHNA and CDR2 as YSLEER. The V and J ends lost 0 bases and 6 bases, in that order; junction bases with no gene match: 6. This CDR3 is 16 amino acids long.

This sequence joins TRBV6-5 and TRBJ2-1; TRBD2 matches at 8 bases. The CDR3 spans 14 residues. The germline V gene has CDR1 MNHEY and CDR2 SVGAGI. J was trimmed by 6 bases and V by 3 bases; bases with no gene match: 4. CDR3: CASSYRAGVNEQFF. CDR3 bases: TGTGCCAGCAGTTATAGAGCGGGAGTCAATGAGCAGTTCTTC.